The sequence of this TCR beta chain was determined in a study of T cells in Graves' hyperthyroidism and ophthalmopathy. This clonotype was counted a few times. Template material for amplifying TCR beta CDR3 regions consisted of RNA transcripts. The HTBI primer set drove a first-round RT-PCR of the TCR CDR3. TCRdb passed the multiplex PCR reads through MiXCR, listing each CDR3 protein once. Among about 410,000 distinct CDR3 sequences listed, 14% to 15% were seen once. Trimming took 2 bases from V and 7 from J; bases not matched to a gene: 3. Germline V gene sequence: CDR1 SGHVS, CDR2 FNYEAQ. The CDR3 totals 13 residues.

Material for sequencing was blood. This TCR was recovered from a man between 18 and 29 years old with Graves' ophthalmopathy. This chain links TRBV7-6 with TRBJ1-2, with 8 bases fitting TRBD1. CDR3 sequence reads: CASSLSTGGGYTF. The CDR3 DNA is TGTGCCAGCAGCTTATCCACAGGGGGTGGCTACACCTTC.